This T cell receptor beta chain was recovered during a study of T cells in Graves' hyperthyroidism and ophthalmopathy. The table lists this clonotype with many counts. Germline CDR1 is SNHLY and CDR2 is FYNNEI. The CDR3 totals 14 residues. Deletions cut 8 bases from V and 0 bases from J, with 13 bases between. Amplified TCR beta CDR3 regions came from RNA transcripts. The TCR CDR3 was amplified in a first-round RT-PCR using the HTBI primer set. MiXCR was run by TCRdb on the multiplex PCR reads, yielding one entry per CDR3 protein. The sample includes around 800,000 distinct CDR3 sequences, roughly 40% of them seen just once.

The sample comprised blood. This clonotype was sampled from a man aged 18 to 30 with Graves' hyperthyroidism. V usage is TRBV2 and J usage is TRBJ1-1, with D unresolved. The DNA for the CDR3 is TGTGCCAGCTTTAAATCCTCTCTGAACACTGAAGCTTTCTTT. It is translated as CASFKSSLNTEAFF.